This TCR beta chain was recorded in a study of control samples from healthy donors and cancer patients. The CDR3 covers 17 residues. CDR1 and CDR2 from the germline V gene are LNHNV and YYDKDF (reference sequence). The V and J ends lost 0 bases and 4 bases respectively, with 15 bases between them. Sequencing was performed with immunoSEQ multiplex PCR; in TCRdb, only in-frame clones are kept and a portion is missing. The sample shows 160,000 or so clones, approximately 94% of them seen only once. Specimen: blood. V usage is TRBV15 and J usage is TRBJ1-4; D unresolved. This clonotype was obtained from a woman aged 40-49 years in good health. The CDR3: CATSRDLRRPLNEKLFF. The CDR3 DNA is TGTGCCACCAGCAGAGATTTAAGGAGACCCCTTAATGAAAAACTGTTTTTT. The full variable domain, its missing parts supplied by reference TRBV15 and TRBJ1-4, is DAMVIQNPRYQVTQFGKPVTLSCSQTLNHNVMYWYQQKSSQAPKLLFHYYDKDFNNEADTPDNFQSRRPNTSFCFLDIRSPGLGDTAMYLCATSRDLRRPLNEKLFFGSGTQLSVL.